A selection of T cell receptor beta chains follows, all from one sample in a study of blood T cells in healthy people across ages. TCRdb itself ran the 5' RACE reads through MiXCR, one entry per CDR3 protein. Seen here are about 1.4 million distinct CDR3 sequences, 45% to 70% observed once, and the top ten hold 6.5% to 8.5%. Sequenced: blood. All receptors come from a man between 18 and 35 years old in good health. CDR3s include the opening cysteine and the closing phenylalanine or tryptophan. D genes are given only for firm matches. Not all rows give a size; the values are once, few, many and, for expanded clones, a class.

clone_size	d_call	cdr3_length	j_call	v_call	cdr3_aa	cdr3_nt
once	TRBD1	16	TRBJ2-4	TRBV27	CASSTRQGLTGTVQYF	TGTGCCAGCAGTACCCGACAGGGTTTGACGGGGACGGTGCAGTACTTC
NA	TRBD2	13	TRBJ2-1	TRBV5-1	CASSLGGSGIKFF	TGCGCCAGCAGCTTGGGGGGCAGCGGGATTAAGTTCTTC
NA	TRBD1	15	TRBJ2-7	TRBV27	CASSFSETGAYEQYF	TGTGCCAGCAGTTTCTCCGAGACAGGGGCCTACGAGCAGTACTTC
NA	NA	12	TRBJ2-1	TRBV29-1	CSVSSAYNEQFF	TGCAGCGTTAGTTCGGCCTACAATGAGCAGTTCTTC
NA	TRBD1	15	TRBJ1-4	TRBV7-2	CASSSGQGKNEKLFF	TGTGCCAGCAGCTCGGGACAGGGCAAGAATGAAAAACTGTTTTTT
NA	TRBD2	12	TRBJ2-1	TRBV29-1	CSVGSGDNEQFF	TGCAGCGTCGGGAGCGGGGACAATGAGCAGTTCTTC
NA	TRBD2	14	TRBJ2-3	TRBV10-3	CAIKERGGADTQYF	TGTGCCATCAAGGAACGGGGGGGAGCAGATACGCAGTATTTT
NA	TRBD1	19	TRBJ1-2	TRBV24-1	CATSVRPDRFWDRGYGYTF	TGTGCCACCAGTGTCCGCCCCGACCGCTTCTGGGACAGGGGCTATGGCTACACCTTC
NA	NA	16	TRBJ2-1	TRBV7-9	CASSRWAATWGNEQFF	TGTGCCAGCAGCCGCTGGGCGGCCACCTGGGGAAATGAGCAGTTCTTC
NA	NA	15	TRBJ1-1	TRBV5-1	CASKQAPIMNTEAFF	TGCGCCAGCAAACAGGCCCCAATTATGAACACTGAAGCTTTCTTT
NA	NA	13	TRBJ1-5	TRBV7-2	CASSLDGVQPRHF	TGTGCCAGCAGCCTAGACGGCGTTCAGCCCCGGCATTTT
NA	NA	12	TRBJ2-2	TRBV29-1	CSGSRGTGELFF	TGCAGCGGGTCGCGCGGCACCGGGGAGCTGTTTTTT
NA	NA	14	TRBJ2-5	TRBV7-9	CASSLDPSQETQYF	TGTGCCAGCAGCTTAGATCCCAGCCAAGAGACCCAGTACTTC
NA	TRBD1	22	TRBJ2-6	TRBV6-1	CASSEALEILGQRSSGANVLTF	TGTGCCAGCAGTGAAGCGCTGGAAATACTGGGACAGCGCTCCTCTGGGGCCAACGTCCTGACTTTC
once	NA	10	TRBJ1-1	TRBV6-5	CARAITEAFF	TGTGCCCGGGCGATCACTGAAGCTTTCTTT
NA	NA	14	TRBJ2-5	TRBV2	CASTRAASRETQYF	TGTGCCAGCACCAGAGCGGCTAGCAGGGAGACCCAGTACTTC
NA	TRBD1	14	TRBJ1-6	TRBV27	CASSLGQGLGPLHF	TGTGCCAGCAGCCTCGGACAGGGGTTGGGACCCCTCCACTTT
NA	TRBD1	15	TRBJ1-6	TRBV12-3/TRBV12-4	CASSIRDSYNSPPHF	TGTGCCAGCAGTATCCGGGACAGTTATAATTCACCCCCCCACTTT
NA	TRBD2	13	TRBJ2-7	TRBV6-2/TRBV6-3	CASRGTSTYEQYF	TGTGCCAGCAGAGGGACTAGTACCTACGAGCAGTACTTC
few	NA	14	TRBJ2-5	TRBV6-5	CASSFPRGGETQYF	TGTGCCAGCAGTTTCCCCAGGGGAGGAGAGACCCAGTACTTC
NA	NA	15	TRBJ2-5	TRBV4-1	CASSPLTGKGETQYF	TGCGCCAGCAGCCCCCTAACGGGGAAGGGCGAGACCCAGTACTTC
NA	NA	14	TRBJ2-7	TRBV6-5	CASRPGFGAGEQYF	TGTGCCAGCAGACCCGGATTCGGGGCTGGCGAGCAGTACTTC
NA	NA	14	TRBJ1-1	TRBV5-5	CASSPGDRDTEAFF	TGTGCCAGCAGCCCTGGGGACCGAGACACTGAAGCTTTCTTT